The 30 T cell receptor beta chains below all came from one sample that was sequenced in a study of T cells in Graves' hyperthyroidism and ophthalmopathy. TCR beta CDR3 region amplification was performed from RNA transcripts. A first-round RT-PCR of the TCR CDR3 used the HTBI primer set. TCRdb passed the multiplex PCR reads through MiXCR, listing each CDR3 protein once. This table has some 760,000 distinct CDR3 sequences, 13% to 15% appearing once. The sequencing sample was made of blood. The receptors originated from a woman aged 18-30 years with Graves' hyperthyroidism.

CDR3 residues: CATSDSSGIGDTQYF. The CDR3 region has the DNA TGTGCCACCAGTGATTCTAGCGGGATTGGAGATACGCAGTATTTT. The chain joins TRBV24-1 to TRBJ2-3; 9 nucleotides align to TRBD2. The V and J ends lost 2 bases and 5 bases, in that order; junction bases with no gene match: 4. Germline CDR1 KGHDR, CDR2 SFDVKD. This CDR3 is 15 amino acids long.

This clonotype was counted ten times or more. DNA for the CDR3: TGTGCCAGCAGCTTATCTATGGGCGGGAGCTCCTACAATGAGCAGTTCTTC. Its translation is CASSLSMGGSSYNEQFF. V usage is TRBV7-9 and J usage is TRBJ2-1, with 7 bases aligning to TRBD2. CDR1 is SEHNR, CDR2 FQNEAQ, per germline (reference sequence). J gave up 0 bases and V 2 bases, and 7 bases lay outside the gene matches. The CDR3 has 17 residues.

This clonotype was seen a handful of times. This chain uses TRBV27 with TRBJ1-1, with D perhaps TRBD1 (5 bases). Trimming shortened V by 5 bases and J by 4 bases, and 11 bases separated the two germline ends. This CDR3 has 13 residues. Per the germline V gene, CDR1 is MNHEY and CDR2 is SMNVEV (reference sequence). The CDR3 sequence: CASSVDIATEAFF. The CDR3 nucleotides are TGTGCCAGCAGTGTGGACATAGCCACTGAAGCTTTCTTT.

This clonotype was observed at least ten times. The rearrangement links TRBV24-1 to TRBJ2-2, with 7 bases that match TRBD2. The germline CDR1 and CDR2 sequences are KGHDR and SFDVKD. This CDR3 has 18 residues. V lost 4 bases, J lost 2 bases, and 12 bases stayed unmatched. CDR3 nucleotide sequence: TGTGCCACCAGTGACCCCCAGGGAGGGAAATCCAACACCGGGGAGCTGTTTTTT. It yields the protein CATSDPQGGKSNTGELFF.

A few counts support this clonotype. The gene calls are TRBV5-6 and TRBJ2-7; no definite D call. The CDR3 length is 14 residues. CDR1 is SGHDT and CDR2 is YYEEEE in the germline V gene. Trimming removed 4 bases at V and 6 bases at J, with 17 bases between. The CDR3: CASSMTLTWVEQYF. The CDR3 DNA sequence: TGTGCCAGCAGCATGACACTCACCTGGGTCGAGCAGTACTTC.

This clonotype was counted between two and nine times. V gene TRBV6-1 combines with J gene TRBJ1-4; D call uncertain. CDR3 length: 14 amino acids. V lost 7 bases and J 3 bases, leaving 12 bases between the germline ends. Germline V CDR1 and CDR2: MNHNS, SASEGT. The CDR3 DNA follows: TGTGCCAGCAAACCGGCCTATCCTAATGAAAAACTGTTTTTT. As protein: CASKPAYPNEKLFF.

This clonotype was found many times. V gene TRBV11-3 combines with J gene TRBJ2-5; 9 bases line up with TRBD1. CDR3 length: 15 residues. Losses at the gene ends were 5 bases for V and 2 bases for J; bases not matched to a gene: 6. Looked up from germline, CDR1 is SGHNT and CDR2 is YENEEA. The CDR3 region is CASSPGQGDQETQYF. CDR3 in DNA: TGTGCCAGCAGCCCGGGACAGGGTGATCAAGAGACCCAGTACTTC.

This clonotype was detected many times. The V and J genes are TRBV30 and TRBJ2-7; D perhaps matches TRBD2 (5 bases). Germline V gene data show CDR1 as GTSNPN and CDR2 as SVGIG (reference sequence). V lost 3 bases, J lost 1 base, and 19 bases lay in between. The CDR3 is 16 amino acids. Here the CDR3 DNA reads TGTGCCTGGAGCGCCACCGTCCCGACTATTTCCTACGAGCAGTACTTC. It is translated as CAWSATVPTISYEQYF.

The V call is TRBV9, the J call TRBJ2-1; tentative D call: TRBD1 (6 bases). From germline, CDR1 is SGDLS and CDR2 YYNGEE. Trimming took off 3 bases at V and 7 bases at J, with 8 bases between the two ends. The CDR3 loop spans 12 amino acids. The CDR3 nucleotides are TGTGCCAGCAGCGCGGACAGAAATGAGCAGTTCTTC. Its protein product is CASSADRNEQFF.

This clonotype was picked up many times. The J gene is TRBJ2-3, the V gene TRBV30; the D is unclear. Looked up from germline, CDR1 is GTSNPN and CDR2 is SVGIG (reference sequence). The CDR3 spans 15 residues. V was cut by 3 bases and J by 0 bases, with 13 bases left in between. DNA of the CDR3: TGTGCCTGGAGGGCCGCAGCGCCTAGCACAGATACGCAGTATTTT. Translation: CAWRAAAPSTDTQYF.

J is TRBJ1-1 and V is TRBV6-1, with D possibly being TRBD1 (6 bases). Germline lookup yields CDR1 MNHNS and CDR2 SASEGT. Trimming cost V 7 bases and J 0 bases, with 18 bases left between them. The CDR3 consists of 16 residues. The CDR3 nucleotides read TGTGCCAGCACCCCGTTGGCAGGGGCCTTGAACACTGAAGCTTTCTTT. Its protein is CASTPLAGALNTEAFF.

This clonotype was found many times. The J gene is TRBJ2-3, the V gene TRBV29-1; unclear D gene. This CDR3 has 14 amino acids. Germline V lookup: CDR1 SQVTM, CDR2 ANQGSEA. Trimming took off 4 bases at V and 1 base at J, with 12 bases between the two ends. The CDR3 here is CSVGSAVRTDTQYF. The CDR3 DNA is TGCAGCGTTGGATCGGCGGTCCGCACAGATACGCAGTATTTT.

This clonotype was observed a handful of times. The chain has TRBV9 and TRBJ1-2, with D tentatively TRBD1 (5 bases). V lost 4 bases to trimming and J lost 1 base, with 14 bases between them. CDR3 length equals 15 residues. Germline CDR1 is SGDLS and CDR2 is YYNGEE. CDR3 sequence: CASSRGDGLNYGYTF. The CDR3 nucleotides read TGTGCCAGCAGCAGAGGGGACGGGCTTAACTATGGCTACACCTTC.

The chain recombines TRBV24-1 with TRBJ2-1; the D gene is possibly TRBD2 (6 bases). V lost 10 bases, J lost 0 bases, and 15 bases lay in between. The CDR3 sequence is 15 residues long. Germline-derived CDR1 and CDR2 are KGHDR and SFDVKD. For the CDR3, the DNA is TGTGCCACGCAAACTAGCCGAGTCTCCTACAATGAGCAGTTCTTC. It specifies CATQTSRVSYNEQFF.

This clonotype was counted only a few times. The chain carries TRBV20-1 and TRBJ1-5, with 9 nucleotides matching TRBD1. Trimming at V came to 5 bases and at J to 0 bases, leaving 14 bases not matched to a gene. The CDR3 runs to 18 residues. Looked up from germline, CDR1 is DFQATT and CDR2 is SNEGSKA (reference sequence). CDR3 protein: CSAAFWDRALHSNQPQHF. CDR3 bases: TGCAGTGCTGCCTTTTGGGACAGGGCACTGCATAGCAATCAGCCCCAGCATTTT.

In its sample, this clonotype was seen many times. This chain connects TRBV28 to TRBJ2-3; the match to TRBD1 covers 7 bases. Germline CDR1 MDHEN, CDR2 SYDVKM. The CDR3 is 13 amino acids. V gave up 4 bases and J gave up 5 bases; unmatched junction bases: 3. This chain's CDR3 is CASSSTGEDTQYF. CDR3 nucleotides: TGTGCCAGCAGTTCCACAGGGGAAGATACGCAGTATTTT.

This clonotype was observed many times. V usage is TRBV7-9 and J usage is TRBJ2-5; D is unclear. Germline loops: CDR1 SEHNR, CDR2 FQNEAQ (reference sequence). The V and J ends lost 0 bases and 2 bases respectively, with 10 bases between them. This CDR3 is 15 amino acids long. The DNA of the CDR3 is TGTGCCAGCAGCTTAGCGGCGAGCAAGCAAGAGACCCAGTACTTC. The encoded protein is CASSLAASKQETQYF.

This clonotype was detected many times. The chain carries TRBV7-9 and TRBJ2-1; weak D call: TRBD2 (6 bases). CDR1 and CDR2 from the germline V gene are SEHNR and FQNEAQ (reference sequence). The V end lost 5 bases, the J end lost 12 bases, and 26 bases lay between the germline ends. The CDR3 consists of 16 residues. The CDR3 coding sequence is TGTGCCAGCAGCCCCCGAAATAGCGGTCTAACAGCGGGGCAGTTCTTC. Translating it yields CASSPRNSGLTAGQFF. Variable domain in full (rest from reference TRBV7-9 and TRBJ2-1): DTGVSQNPRHKITKRGQNVTFRCDPISEHNRLYWYRQTLGQGPEFLTYFQNEAQLEKSRLLSDRFSAERPKGSFSTLEIQRTEQGDSAMYLCASSPRNSGLTAGQFFGPGTRLTVL.

This clonotype has a count of ten or more. The chain carries TRBV5-8 and TRBJ2-3; 16 nucleotides agree with TRBD2. Losses at the gene ends were 4 bases for V and 2 bases for J; bases not matched to a gene: 4. CDR1 and CDR2 from the germline V gene are SGHTS and YDEGEE. The CDR3 totals 17 residues. CDR3 in DNA: TGTGCCAGCAGCGCGGGACTAGCGGGAGGGTACACAGATACGCAGTATTTT. As protein: CASSAGLAGGYTDTQYF.

The table lists this clonotype with a count of one. A read error may explain this, as a much larger clone is one base away. The chain is built from TRBV7-9 and TRBJ2-1; TRBD2 aligns across 7 bases. The CDR3 loop spans 15 amino acids. The germline V gene has CDR1 SEHNR and CDR2 FQNEAQ (reference sequence). The CDR3 is CASNLVSGYLNEQFF. DNA of the CDR3: TGTGCCAGCAACTTAGTTAGCGGGTATCTCAATGAGCAGTTCTTC.

The chain employs TRBV30 and TRBJ1-5; the match to TRBD1 covers 8 bases. In germline, CDR1 is GTSNPN, CDR2 SVGIG (reference sequence). The length of the CDR3 is 16 residues. Trimming removed 5 bases from V and 4 bases from J; junction bases left unmatched: 13. CDR3 in amino acids: CAWANRGITSNQPQHF. CDR3 DNA sequence: TGTGCCTGGGCCAACAGGGGGATCACCTCTAATCAGCCCCAGCATTTT.

This clonotype was recorded a few times. The V call is TRBV12-3 or TRBV12-4, the J call TRBJ2-6; weak D call: TRBD1 (5 bases). This CDR3 is 18 amino acids long. The germline V and J ends were trimmed by 5 bases and 2 bases, with 19 bases remaining between them. The CDR3 loop is CASSPSPGYLPGANVLTF. CDR3 sequence (DNA): TGTGCCAGCAGTCCCTCCCCAGGGTATTTACCTGGGGCCAACGTCCTGACTTTC.

This clonotype was recorded a few times. V usage is TRBV5-1 and J usage is TRBJ2-1; D not certain. V dropped 2 bases and J dropped 8 bases, with 20 bases sitting between them. The CDR3 is 16 residues long. Germline values: CDR1 SGHRS, CDR2 YFSETQ. The CDR3 is CASSFRYKDLAHEQFF. The CDR3 region has the DNA TGCGCCAGCAGCTTCCGGTATAAGGACCTGGCCCATGAGCAGTTCTTC.

This chain links TRBV3-1 with TRBJ2-7; D not resolved. The CDR3 has 12 amino acids. The ends were cut back, 1 base at V and 5 bases at J, with 6 bases in the middle. Per germline, CDR1 LGHDT and CDR2 YNNKEL (reference sequence). DNA of the CDR3: TGTGCCAGCAGCCAAGTCGGAGACGAGCAGTACTTC. Amino acid sequence: CASSQVGDEQYF.

This clonotype was seen repeatedly, ten times or more. V usage is TRBV29-1 and J usage is TRBJ2-5; 16 nucleotides agree with TRBD2. Germline V CDR1 and CDR2: SQVTM, ANQGSEA. The CDR3 loop spans 16 amino acids. With V trimmed by 4 bases and J by 5 bases, 7 bases remained unmatched. Here the CDR3 DNA reads TGCAGCGTTGTAGGGACTAGCGGGAGGGCTCGGGAGACCCAGTACTTC. Translating gives CSVVGTSGRARETQYF.

This clonotype has just a few counts. The V and J genes are TRBV7-9 and TRBJ2-2, with a weak D call TRBD1 (6 bases). Trimming stripped 7 bases from V and 6 bases from J, with 15 bases between. The CDR3 consists of 14 residues. The germline V gene encodes CDR1 SEHNR and CDR2 FQNEAQ (reference sequence). CDR3 sequence (DNA): TGTGCCAGCACCCAGGGGCTAGGAGCCGGGGAGCTGTTTTTT. Protein: CASTQGLGAGELFF.

This clonotype appeared a few times. V gene TRBV20-1 combines with J gene TRBJ2-7; 10 bases align to TRBD1. CDR1 and CDR2 from the germline V gene are DFQATT and SNEGSKA (reference sequence). The CDR3 consists of 14 residues. Trimming cost V 5 bases and J 4 bases; bases outside gene matches: 8. CDR3 nucleotides: TGCAGTGCTTCCCGGGACAGGGGTAATTACGAGCAGTACTTC. Amino acid sequence: CSASRDRGNYEQYF.

The chain is built from TRBV6-2 or TRBV6-3 and TRBJ2-3; a weak D match, TRBD2 (6 bases). CDR1 and CDR2 from the germline V gene are MNHEY and SVGEGT. This CDR3 is 16 amino acids long. Trimming left V 0 bases short and J 5 bases short, with 15 bases between. In DNA form, the CDR3 reads TGTGCCAGCAGTTACTCCCGAAGCGGGTTGAAAGATACGCAGTATTTT. Its protein is CASSYSRSGLKDTQYF.

This clonotype was seen many times. The chain couples TRBV30 to TRBJ2-1; D remains ambiguous. The CDR3 length is 11 residues. Germline-derived CDR1 and CDR2 are GTSNPN and SVGIG (reference sequence). The ends were cut back, 2 bases at V and 7 bases at J, with 6 bases in the middle. The CDR3 loop is CAWSPLNEQFF. The CDR3 region has the DNA TGTGCCTGGAGTCCTTTAAATGAGCAGTTCTTC.

The table lists this clonotype with many counts. J is TRBJ1-1 and V is TRBV4-3; TRBD1 aligns across 7 bases. V was pared by 0 bases and J by 3 bases, with 10 bases of the junction left unmatched. The CDR3 has 17 amino acids. Germline V gene lookup returns CDR1 LGHNA and CDR2 YSLEER. The CDR3 nucleotides read TGCGCCAGCAGCCAAGATCCGGGCAGGGGGAGGCACACTGAAGCTTTCTTT. It is translated as CASSQDPGRGRHTEAFF.